These T cell receptor beta chains were read from a single sample in a study of CD8 T cells in ankylosing spondylitis. One entry per CDR3 protein results from TCRdb running MiXCR on the 5' RACE reads. The sample shows a few hundred thousand distinct CDR3 sequences, 20% to 25% of them seen only once. Input material: blood, either unsorted or a sorted T cell fraction (not recorded which). These receptors originate from a male donor with ankylosing spondylitis. Each CDR3 is given with its conserved first and last residue. The D gene is left open where the match is weak. Where a row states a size, it is once, few, many or the class of an expanded clone; other rows omit it.

CDR3 DNA: TGTGCCAGCAGCCCCAGTTTGGAAAACACCGGGGAGCTGTTTTTT; CDR3 protein: CASSPSLENTGELFF; clone size: .; V gene: TRBV12-3/TRBV12-4; D gene: .; J gene: TRBJ2-2
CDR3 DNA: TGTGCCAGCAGTCCCGGGACAGGGTCTCAGCCCCAGCATTTT; CDR3 protein: CASSPGTGSQPQHF; clone size: few; V gene: TRBV27; D gene: TRBD1; J gene: TRBJ1-5
CDR3 DNA: TGCAGTGCTCATCGACCGGGGATCTACGAGCAGTACTTC; CDR3 protein: CSAHRPGIYEQYF; clone size: .; V gene: TRBV20-1; D gene: .; J gene: TRBJ2-7
CDR3 DNA: TGTGCCATCAGGGGACAGGGGGCATTTGGGGCCAACGTCCTGACTTTC; CDR3 protein: CAIRGQGAFGANVLTF; clone size: .; V gene: TRBV10-3; D gene: TRBD1; J gene: TRBJ2-6
CDR3 DNA: TGTGCCAGCAGCGTGGACAGGGGGCCTCACGAGCAGTACTTC; CDR3 protein: CASSVDRGPHEQYF; clone size: .; V gene: TRBV9; D gene: TRBD1; J gene: TRBJ2-7
CDR3 DNA: TGTGCCAGCAGCGTGCAGGGTAGCGGTCTTGGCACAGATACGCAGTATTTT; CDR3 protein: CASSVQGSGLGTDTQYF; clone size: .; V gene: TRBV28; D gene: .; J gene: TRBJ2-3
CDR3 DNA: TGTGCCAGCAGCTTTACGGGGCACGAGCAGTACTTC; CDR3 protein: CASSFTGHEQYF; clone size: few; V gene: TRBV7-9; D gene: .; J gene: TRBJ2-7
CDR3 DNA: TGTGCCTGGAGTGTCGGCTTAGGAAATGAGCAGTTCTTC; CDR3 protein: CAWSVGLGNEQFF; clone size: .; V gene: TRBV30; D gene: .; J gene: TRBJ2-1
CDR3 DNA: TGTGCCAGCAGTCCGGATTTGGCAGGGGGGAAAGGCTACACCTTC; CDR3 protein: CASSPDLAGGKGYTF; clone size: .; V gene: TRBV28; D gene: TRBD1; J gene: TRBJ1-2
CDR3 DNA: TGTGCCAGCAGTCAAGCCCTGGACACTGAAGCTTTCTTT; CDR3 protein: CASSQALDTEAFF; clone size: few; V gene: TRBV12-3/TRBV12-4; D gene: .; J gene: TRBJ1-1
CDR3 DNA: TGTGCCAGCAGTTTCGGCCGGGCGGGGTGGGCCAACGTCCTGACTTTC; CDR3 protein: CASSFGRAGWANVLTF; clone size: .; V gene: TRBV6-5; D gene: .; J gene: TRBJ2-6
CDR3 DNA: TGTGCCAGCGGCAAGGACACCTACCAAGAGACCCAGTACTTC; CDR3 protein: CASGKDTYQETQYF; clone size: .; V gene: TRBV7-9; D gene: .; J gene: TRBJ2-5
CDR3 DNA: TGCGCCAGCAGCTTGGATCGGGTAGCAGCATACAATGAGCAGTTCTTC; CDR3 protein: CASSLDRVAAYNEQFF; clone size: .; V gene: TRBV5-1; D gene: .; J gene: TRBJ2-1
CDR3 DNA: TGTGCCAGCAGTTACTCGGGACCCACTGAATGGAATGAGCAGTTCTTC; CDR3 protein: CASSYSGPTEWNEQFF; clone size: few; V gene: TRBV6-5; D gene: .; J gene: TRBJ2-1
CDR3 DNA: TGCGCCAGCAGCCGTCACCCGGAAACAGGGGCCTACGAGCAGTACTTC; CDR3 protein: CASSRHPETGAYEQYF; clone size: many; V gene: TRBV5-1; D gene: TRBD1; J gene: TRBJ2-7
CDR3 DNA: TGTGCCTGGAGTGTACGAAGGGGCATCGGGGAGCTGTTTTTT; CDR3 protein: CAWSVRRGIGELFF; clone size: .; V gene: TRBV30; D gene: .; J gene: TRBJ2-2
CDR3 DNA: TGTGCCAGCAGTTACAGAGGGGGGGACACTGAAGCTTTCTTT; CDR3 protein: CASSYRGGDTEAFF; clone size: .; V gene: TRBV6-5; D gene: .; J gene: TRBJ1-1
CDR3 DNA: TGTGCCAGCCGACTAGCGGGACTCTATACGCAGTATTTT; CDR3 protein: CASRLAGLYTQYF; clone size: .; V gene: TRBV12-3/TRBV12-4; D gene: TRBD2; J gene: TRBJ2-3
CDR3 DNA: TGTGCCAGCAGCTTCGGTCTAGCTGCAGATACGCAGTATTTT; CDR3 protein: CASSFGLAADTQYF; clone size: few; V gene: TRBV11-2; D gene: .; J gene: TRBJ2-3
CDR3 DNA: TGTGCCACCAGACGGACAGGGAGCCAAGAGACCCAGTACTTC; CDR3 protein: CATRRTGSQETQYF; clone size: .; V gene: TRBV6-1; D gene: TRBD1; J gene: TRBJ2-5
CDR3 DNA: TGTGCCAGCAGCTTAGGGGGGCTTCCCACTGAAGCTTTCTTT; CDR3 protein: CASSLGGLPTEAFF; clone size: .; V gene: TRBV11-2; D gene: .; J gene: TRBJ1-1
CDR3 DNA: TGCGCCAGCAGCTCCCGGACTAGCGGGAGCTCCTACAATGAGCAGTTCTTC; CDR3 protein: CASSSRTSGSSYNEQFF; clone size: .; V gene: TRBV5-1; D gene: TRBD2; J gene: TRBJ2-1
CDR3 DNA: TGCAGCGTTGAAGGGCGACTGAACACTGAAGCTTTCTTT; CDR3 protein: CSVEGRLNTEAFF; clone size: few; V gene: TRBV29-1; D gene: .; J gene: TRBJ1-1
CDR3 DNA: TGTGCCAGCAGGATCGGGGGCGCGGGAAACATTCAGTACTTC; CDR3 protein: CASRIGGAGNIQYF; clone size: .; V gene: TRBV6-2/TRBV6-3; D gene: .; J gene: TRBJ2-4
CDR3 DNA: TGTGCCAGCAGTCGTAAAAGGGACAGCAATCAGCCCCAGCATTTT; CDR3 protein: CASSRKRDSNQPQHF; clone size: .; V gene: TRBV6-1; D gene: .; J gene: TRBJ1-5
CDR3 DNA: TGTGCCAGCAGTTTCTCAGCCCTAGCCAAAAACATTCAGTACTTC; CDR3 protein: CASSFSALAKNIQYF; clone size: few; V gene: TRBV12-3/TRBV12-4; D gene: .; J gene: TRBJ2-4
CDR3 DNA: TGCGCCAGCAGCTCCCCAAGCGGGATGAACACCGGGGAGCTGTTTTTT; CDR3 protein: CASSSPSGMNTGELFF; clone size: .; V gene: TRBV5-1; D gene: TRBD2; J gene: TRBJ2-2
CDR3 DNA: TGTGCCAGTAGTACGCGACAGGGGGAGAGTAATGAGCAGTTCTTC; CDR3 protein: CASSTRQGESNEQFF; clone size: .; V gene: TRBV19; D gene: TRBD1; J gene: TRBJ2-1
CDR3 DNA: TGCGCCAGCAGACTGATCGGACAGGGAGCAGATACGCAGTATTTT; CDR3 protein: CASRLIGQGADTQYF; clone size: few; V gene: TRBV4-1; D gene: TRBD1; J gene: TRBJ2-3
CDR3 DNA: TGTGCCAGCAGCCAAGATTGGCGCGACCGGACTGGGGTTGATACGCAGTATTTT; CDR3 protein: CASSQDWRDRTGVDTQYF; clone size: .; V gene: TRBV3-1; D gene: .; J gene: TRBJ2-3
CDR3 DNA: TGTGCCTGGAGTGTAACCGCATCACGGGACAATGAGCAGTTCTTC; CDR3 protein: CAWSVTASRDNEQFF; clone size: few; V gene: TRBV30; D gene: .; J gene: TRBJ2-1
CDR3 DNA: TGTGCCAGCAGCCCACCGACAGCATTCTATGGCTACACCTTC; CDR3 protein: CASSPPTAFYGYTF; clone size: .; V gene: TRBV7-9; D gene: .; J gene: TRBJ1-2
CDR3 DNA: TGCAGCGTTGATTACGGCGGGAGCGGAGGAGAGACCCAGTACTTC; CDR3 protein: CSVDYGGSGGETQYF; clone size: many; V gene: TRBV29-1; D gene: TRBD2; J gene: TRBJ2-5
CDR3 DNA: TGCAGCGTTGGTCCAGCGGGAGATTCGGGGGAGCTGTTTTTT; CDR3 protein: CSVGPAGDSGELFF; clone size: .; V gene: TRBV29-1; D gene: TRBD2; J gene: TRBJ2-2
CDR3 DNA: TGCAGTGCTAAGGTGATAGCGGGAGTCACCGGGGAGCTGTTTTTT; CDR3 protein: CSAKVIAGVTGELFF; clone size: .; V gene: TRBV20-1; D gene: TRBD2; J gene: TRBJ2-2
CDR3 DNA: TGTGCCAGCAGCGCACCTCCCGGGCAGGCGAACACCGGGGAGCTGTTTTTT; CDR3 protein: CASSAPPGQANTGELFF; clone size: few; V gene: TRBV7-9; D gene: .; J gene: TRBJ2-2
CDR3 DNA: TGCAGCGGACGACTAGCGGGAGTTGTTGAGACCCAGTACTTC; CDR3 protein: CSGRLAGVVETQYF; clone size: .; V gene: TRBV20-1; D gene: TRBD2; J gene: TRBJ2-5
CDR3 DNA: TGTGCCAGCAGCGGAAGGGGCCACGGGGAGCTGTTTTTT; CDR3 protein: CASSGRGHGELFF; clone size: many; V gene: TRBV27; D gene: .; J gene: TRBJ2-2